The 11 T cell receptor beta chains given below trace back to one sample, sequenced in a study of HIV-infected patients and healthy controls. TCRdb called the 5' RACE reads again in MiXCR, with one record for every CDR3 protein. The top ten clones hold approximately 5.3% of a sample with about 63,000 distinct CDR3 sequences, around 17% of them seen once. Sequenced: CD4+ T cells from blood. The receptors here all came from a human donor in good health.

The chain combines TRBV20-1 with TRBJ2-1; 12 bases align to TRBD2. J lost 10 bases, V lost 4 bases, and 11 bases had no gene match. Germline V CDR1 and CDR2: DFQATT, SNEGSKA (reference sequence). The CDR3 is 15 residues long. The CDR3 DNA follows: TGCAGTGCTACTTCCCAGACTAGCGGGAGTCGGGAGCAGTTCTTC. Its translation: CSATSQTSGSREQFF.

This clonotype was detected many times. The V and J genes are TRBV20-1 and TRBJ2-5, with no clear D. V lost 3 bases, J lost 1 base, and 15 bases lay in between. The CDR3 length is 15 residues. Looked up from germline, CDR1 is DFQATT and CDR2 is SNEGSKA (reference sequence). The CDR3 is CSASDLSTPQETQYF. DNA of the CDR3: TGCAGTGCTAGTGATCTGAGCACCCCCCAAGAGACCCAGTACTTC.

This clonotype was picked up a small number of times. This rearrangement joins TRBV7-2 to TRBJ2-5, with 7 bases lining up with TRBD2. The CDR3 loop spans 13 amino acids. V lost 4 bases, J lost 5 bases, and 4 bases stayed unmatched. Per germline, CDR1 SGHTA and CDR2 FQGNSA. Here the CDR3 reads CASSSVGGETQYF. The CDR3 coding sequence is TGTGCCAGCAGCTCGGTGGGAGGGGAGACCCAGTACTTC.

V gene TRBV12-3 or TRBV12-4 combines with J gene TRBJ2-1; D unclear. Trimming stripped 2 bases from V and 5 bases from J, with 19 bases between. The CDR3 is 17 residues long. CDR3 DNA: TGTGCCAGCAGTTTATTCTCGGCTAGTCCCAGCAACAATGAGCAGTTCTTC. Its translation: CASSLFSASPSNNEQFF.

This chain connects TRBV6-2 or TRBV6-3 to TRBJ2-5; D may be TRBD2 (6 bases). Germline V gene sequence: CDR1 MNHEY, CDR2 SVGEGT. Trimming took off 6 bases at V and 2 bases at J, with 19 bases between the two ends. The CDR3 sequence is 16 residues long. CDR3 coding DNA: TGTGCCAGCAGCTTTTTCTCCGGACTAACGCAAGAGACCCAGTACTTC. Its protein product is CASSFFSGLTQETQYF.

This chain links TRBV4-2 with TRBJ1-5, with D unclear. The CDR3 contains 18 residues. The germline CDR1 and CDR2 sequences are LGHNA and YNFKEQ. With 0 bases removed from V and 2 bases from J, the gap between germline ends came to 17 bases. The CDR3, as DNA: TGTGCCAGCAGCCAAGATATTTTCCGGGGATCTGGCAATCAGCCCCAGCATTTT. As protein: CASSQDIFRGSGNQPQHF.

The rearrangement links TRBV14 to TRBJ2-7, with 15 bases identical to TRBD2. In germline, CDR1 is SGHDN, CDR2 FVKESK. J lost 9 bases, V lost 3 bases, and 6 bases had no gene match. There are 15 residues in the CDR3. The CDR3 region has the DNA TGTGCCAGCAGCCACAGGACTAGCGGGAGGGCCGTGCAGTACTTC. Translated: CASSHRTSGRAVQYF.

This clonotype has only a few counts. The J gene is TRBJ1-1, the V gene TRBV21-1; the table assigns TRBD1, which was not confirmed against the DNA. TRBV21-1 is described as a pseudogene. This CDR3 comprises 17 residues. CDR3 residues: CASSSQYPGKGSTEAFF. In DNA form, the CDR3 reads TGTGCCAGCAGCTCCCAGTATCCCGGGAAGGGCAGCACTGAAGCTTTCTTT.

This clonotype was detected many times. The rearrangement joins TRBV4-2 to TRBJ2-1; TRBD1 agrees at 8 bases. The CDR3 has 19 amino acids. The V gene end was trimmed by 0 bases and the J gene end by 2 bases; junction bases not matched to a gene: 12. Germline CDR1 LGHNA, CDR2 YNFKEQ. The CDR3 here is CASSQEGLQGVVAYNEQFF. Written as DNA, the CDR3 is TGTGCCAGCAGCCAAGAAGGTCTACAGGGGGTAGTCGCCTACAATGAGCAGTTCTTC.

This clonotype was recorded a few times. The gene calls are TRBV19 and TRBJ1-1; 9 bases fit TRBD1. V lost 4 bases and J lost 4; bases outside the gene matches: 13. This CDR3 is built from 17 residues. The germline gives CDR1 LNHDA, CDR2 SQIVND (reference sequence). The CDR3 DNA is TGTGCCAGTAGTACCCCGGGACAGGGAGGGTCCGGCACTGAAGCTTTCTTT. It encodes CASSTPGQGGSGTEAFF. Full variable domain (rest looked up from reference TRBV19 and TRBJ1-1): DGGITQSPKYLFRKEGQNVTLSCEQNLNHDAMYWYRQDPGQGLRLIYYSQIVNDFQKGDIAEGYSVSREKKESFPLTVTSAQKNPTAFYLCASSTPGQGGSGTEAFFGQGTRLTVV.

This chain's CDR3 is CASKPIGDTDTQYF. For the CDR3, the DNA is TGTGCCAGCAAACCGATAGGAGACACAGATACGCAGTATTTT. The V gene is TRBV6-2 or TRBV6-3, the J gene TRBJ2-3; D is ambiguous. The CDR3 length is 14 residues. Trimming left V 7 bases short and J 2 bases short, with 13 bases between. Germline V lookup: CDR1 MNHEY, CDR2 SVGEGT.